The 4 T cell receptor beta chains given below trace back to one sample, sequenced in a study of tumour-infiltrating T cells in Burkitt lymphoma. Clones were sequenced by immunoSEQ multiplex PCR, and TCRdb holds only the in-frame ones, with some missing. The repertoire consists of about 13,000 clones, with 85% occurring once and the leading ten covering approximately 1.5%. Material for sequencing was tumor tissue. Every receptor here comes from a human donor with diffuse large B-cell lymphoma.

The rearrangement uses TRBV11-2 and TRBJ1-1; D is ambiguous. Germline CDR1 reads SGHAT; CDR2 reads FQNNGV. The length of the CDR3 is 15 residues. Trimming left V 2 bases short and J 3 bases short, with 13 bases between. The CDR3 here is CASSLRIKGDTEAFF. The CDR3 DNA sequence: TGTGCCAGCAGCTTACGGATTAAGGGTGACACTGAAGCTTTCTTT.

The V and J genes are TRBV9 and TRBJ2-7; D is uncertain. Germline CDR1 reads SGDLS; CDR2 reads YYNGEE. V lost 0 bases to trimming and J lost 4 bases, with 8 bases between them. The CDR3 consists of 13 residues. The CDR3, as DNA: TGTGCCAGCAGCGTAGATTCGTTATACGAGCAGTACTTC. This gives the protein CASSVDSLYEQYF.

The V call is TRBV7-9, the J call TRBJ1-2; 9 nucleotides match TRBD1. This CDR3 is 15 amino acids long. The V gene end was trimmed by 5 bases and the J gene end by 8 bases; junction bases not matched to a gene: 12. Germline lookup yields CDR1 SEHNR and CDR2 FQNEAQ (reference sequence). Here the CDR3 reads CASSPSLQGARGYTF. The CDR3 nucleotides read TGTGCCAGCAGCCCAAGCCTACAGGGGGCGAGGGGCTACACCTTC.

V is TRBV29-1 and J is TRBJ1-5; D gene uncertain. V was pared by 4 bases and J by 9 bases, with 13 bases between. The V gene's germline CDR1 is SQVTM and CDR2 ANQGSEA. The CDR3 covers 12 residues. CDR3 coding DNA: TGCAGCGTTGGGGAGGGAGATCGGCCCCAGCATTTT. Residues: CSVGEGDRPQHF.